This TCR beta chain emerged from a study of shared clonotypes between healthy human individuals. Healthy HIV-negative adults without recent acute infections or vaccinations served as donors. The repertoire was sequenced with immunoSEQ multiplex PCR; TCRdb's copy has only in-frame clones and lacks some. Altogether roughly 500,000 clones are present, about four fifths being singletons, with the ten largest covering 10% to 15%. This CDR3 has 13 residues. CDR1 is MNHEY and CDR2 is SVGAGI in the germline V gene. V was shortened by 6 bases and J by 2 bases, with 11 bases between the two germline ends. The sequencing sample was made of PBMCs. This sequence originates from a woman aged 40 to 50 in good health. Some clones in this sample may be carry-over from other donors' samples. V gene TRBV6-5 combines with J gene TRBJ2-7; D possibly uses TRBD1 or TRBD2 (5 bases each). CDR3 DNA sequence: TGTGCCAGCAGGCCCGGGACGGCCTACGAGCAGTACTTC. Translating gives CASRPGTAYEQYF.